The clone carrying this T cell receptor (beta chain) was observed a single time. There are 14 residues in the CDR3. The V gene lost 5 bases and the J gene lost 4 bases, with 15 bases spanning the gap. The germline CDR1 and CDR2 sequences are MDHEN and SYDVKM. Noted time point: patch test 2, 6 weeks after DPC sensitization. Specified treatment: therapeutic diphenylcyclopropenone sensitization with weekly scalp DPC. These data belong to a study of human T cells and chemical hapten exposure. TCRdb re-analysed the RACE reads in MiXCR, keeping a single row per CDR3 protein. Among tens of thousands of distinct CDR3 sequences listed, more than 9% were seen once.

The specimen was whole blood, collected in connection with sensitization to the hapten diphenylcyclopropenone (DPC). The sequence was collected from a woman between 45 and 60 years old with alopecia areata. Some clones in this sample may be carry-over from other donors' samples. The V and J genes are TRBV28 and TRBJ2-7; D tentatively reads TRBD1 or TRBD2 (5 bases each). CDR3 in DNA: TGTGCCAGCAGTGTGCAGGGAAGGAGGTACGAGCAGTACTTC. It is translated as CASSVQGRRYEQYF.